This T cell receptor beta chain was identified in a study of blood T cell repertoires in COVID-19. The method was immunoSEQ multiplex PCR; TCRdb's version includes in-frame clones alone and lacks a portion of them. The sample lists 210,000 or so clones, about 91% occurring once. The germline V and J ends were trimmed by 3 bases and 2 bases, with 12 bases remaining between them. The CDR3 consists of 15 residues. Germline assignment: CDR1 MNHEY and CDR2 SVGEGT. The origin of this receptor is a woman between 35 and 50 years old with acute or convalescent COVID-19. This chain connects TRBV6-2 or TRBV6-3 to TRBJ2-3; a possible D gene is TRBD2 (6 bases). Sequencing was carried out using peripheral blood. The chain's CDR3 is CASSYPGELTDTQYF. Here the CDR3 DNA reads TGTGCCAGCAGTTATCCGGGGGAACTCACAGATACGCAGTATTTT.